These T cell receptor beta chains were read from a single sample in a study of cytomegalovirus exposure and HLA in healthy donors. Data came from immunoSEQ multiplex PCR; TCRdb stores just in-frame clones and leaves some out. The data hold 200,000 or so clones, with 83% observed a single time. Sample: PBMCs. Receptors were obtained from a girl between 5 and 17 years old in good health and CMV-seronegative. Both conserved end residues are part of each CDR3. D genes are given only for firm matches. The size entry is marked missing in some rows and otherwise reads once, few, many or a size class.

v_call: TRBV27; d_call: TRBD1; clone_size: .; j_call: TRBJ2-7; cdr3_aa: CASRAGTGAYEQYF; cdr3_nt: TGTGCCAGCAGGGCCGGGACAGGGGCCTACGAGCAGTACTTC
v_call: TRBV5-1; d_call: TRBD1; clone_size: .; j_call: TRBJ2-7; cdr3_aa: CASSFGGQGRLEQYF; cdr3_nt: TGCGCCAGCAGCTTTGGCGGACAGGGTCGTCTCGAGCAGTACTTC
v_call: TRBV11-3; d_call: .; clone_size: once; j_call: TRBJ1-2; cdr3_aa: CASSFGSGDGYTF; cdr3_nt: TGTGCCAGCAGCTTCGGCTCAGGTGATGGCTACACCTTC
v_call: TRBV5-6; d_call: TRBD2; clone_size: .; j_call: TRBJ2-3; cdr3_aa: CASSRLATDTQYF; cdr3_nt: TGTGCCAGCAGCCGACTAGCGACAGATACGCAGTATTTT
v_call: TRBV29-1; d_call: TRBD1; clone_size: once; j_call: TRBJ2-6; cdr3_aa: CSVLTGGASGANVLTF; cdr3_nt: TGCAGCGTCTTGACAGGGGGCGCTTCTGGGGCCAACGTCCTGACTTTC
v_call: TRBV9; d_call: TRBD1; clone_size: .; j_call: TRBJ1-4; cdr3_aa: CASSPTGTDSTNEKLFF; cdr3_nt: TGTGCCAGCAGCCCTACAGGGACAGACTCAACTAATGAAAAACTGTTTTTT
v_call: TRBV10-1; d_call: .; clone_size: .; j_call: TRBJ2-4; cdr3_aa: CASKELLPPGSQNIQYF; cdr3_nt: TGCGCCAGCAAAGAACTGTTACCGCCGGGTTCTCAAAACATTCAGTACTTC
v_call: TRBV30; d_call: .; clone_size: few; j_call: TRBJ1-1; cdr3_aa: CAWSRGLGTEAFF; cdr3_nt: TGTGCCTGGAGTAGGGGGTTGGGCACTGAAGCTTTCTTT
v_call: TRBV29-1; d_call: TRBD2; clone_size: .; j_call: TRBJ2-3; cdr3_aa: CSEGGLAPTDTQYF; cdr3_nt: TGCAGCGAAGGGGGACTAGCGCCCACAGATACGCAGTATTTT
v_call: TRBV4-3; d_call: .; clone_size: .; j_call: TRBJ1-3; cdr3_aa: CASSKDWEASGNTIYF; cdr3_nt: TGCGCCAGCAGCAAAGATTGGGAGGCTTCTGGAAACACCATATATTTT
v_call: TRBV19; d_call: TRBD2; clone_size: .; j_call: TRBJ2-1; cdr3_aa: CASKLAGLAYNEQFF; cdr3_nt: TGTGCCAGTAAACTAGCGGGACTAGCCTACAATGAGCAGTTCTTC
v_call: TRBV5-4; d_call: .; clone_size: .; j_call: TRBJ2-5; cdr3_aa: CASSLGGDFLAVQETQYF; cdr3_nt: TGTGCCAGCAGCTTGGGGGGGGACTTCCTAGCCGTCCAAGAGACCCAGTACTTC
v_call: TRBV9; d_call: TRBD2; clone_size: .; j_call: TRBJ2-2; cdr3_aa: CASSASRGARGELFF; cdr3_nt: TGTGCCAGCAGCGCCTCGCGGGGGGCCAGGGGGGAGCTGTTTTTT
v_call: TRBV5-1; d_call: TRBD1; clone_size: .; j_call: TRBJ2-3; cdr3_aa: CASSPPRGQGGTDTQYF; cdr3_nt: TGCGCCAGCAGCCCGCCTAGGGGACAGGGGGGCACAGATACGCAGTATTTT
v_call: TRBV11-3; d_call: TRBD2; clone_size: .; j_call: TRBJ2-1; cdr3_aa: CASSSSGNEQFF; cdr3_nt: TGTGCCAGCAGCTCTAGCGGAAATGAGCAGTTCTTC
v_call: TRBV28; d_call: TRBD1; clone_size: .; j_call: TRBJ1-5; cdr3_aa: CASSYSGTGYSNQPQHF; cdr3_nt: TGTGCCAGCAGTTACTCCGGGACAGGGTATAGCAATCAGCCCCAGCATTTT
v_call: TRBV6-5; d_call: .; clone_size: .; j_call: TRBJ1-2; cdr3_aa: CASSYSQRDGYTF; cdr3_nt: TGTGCCAGCAGTTACTCCCAGAGGGATGGCTACACCTTC
v_call: TRBV11-3; d_call: .; clone_size: few; j_call: TRBJ1-1; cdr3_aa: CASSREEDTEAFF; cdr3_nt: TGTGCCAGCAGCCGCGAAGAGGACACTGAAGCTTTCTTT
v_call: TRBV29-1; d_call: TRBD2; clone_size: .; j_call: TRBJ2-1; cdr3_aa: CSVGLAGGYEQFF; cdr3_nt: TGCAGCGTTGGCCTAGCGGGAGGCTATGAGCAGTTCTTC
v_call: TRBV28; d_call: .; clone_size: .; j_call: TRBJ1-2; cdr3_aa: CASSFQGLSYGYTF; cdr3_nt: TGTGCCAGCAGTTTTCAGGGTTTGAGCTATGGCTACACCTTC
v_call: TRBV9; d_call: .; clone_size: .; j_call: TRBJ2-3; cdr3_aa: CASSVGGHTDTQYF; cdr3_nt: TGTGCCAGCAGCGTAGGGGGGCACACAGATACGCAGTATTTT
v_call: TRBV30; d_call: .; clone_size: .; j_call: TRBJ1-4; cdr3_aa: CAWSVVGQGLFF; cdr3_nt: TGTGCCTGGAGTGTAGTTGGGCAGGGGCTGTTTTTT
v_call: TRBV29-1; d_call: TRBD2; clone_size: .; j_call: TRBJ2-7; cdr3_aa: CSVEWLAGSYEQYF; cdr3_nt: TGCAGCGTTGAGTGGCTAGCGGGGTCCTACGAGCAGTACTTC
v_call: TRBV10-3; d_call: TRBD1; clone_size: .; j_call: TRBJ1-3; cdr3_aa: CAIEDRVGSGNTIYF; cdr3_nt: TGTGCCATCGAAGACAGGGTCGGATCTGGAAACACCATATATTTT
v_call: TRBV5-1; d_call: TRBD2; clone_size: .; j_call: TRBJ2-7; cdr3_aa: CASSLGPSGGQSYEQYF; cdr3_nt: TGCGCCAGCAGCTTGGGTCCTAGCGGGGGGCAATCCTACGAGCAGTACTTC
v_call: TRBV7-8; d_call: TRBD1; clone_size: .; j_call: TRBJ2-7; cdr3_aa: CASSPPQGAGEQYF; cdr3_nt: TGTGCCAGCAGCCCCCCACAGGGGGCAGGGGAGCAGTACTTC
v_call: TRBV5-6; d_call: TRBD1; clone_size: .; j_call: TRBJ2-7; cdr3_aa: CASSLDGQAAFVDEQYF; cdr3_nt: TGTGCCAGCAGCTTGGATGGACAGGCCGCATTCGTGGACGAGCAGTACTTC
v_call: TRBV7-9; d_call: .; clone_size: .; j_call: TRBJ1-2; cdr3_aa: CASSGGLENYGYTF; cdr3_nt: TGTGCCAGCAGCGGGGGGTTAGAGAACTATGGCTACACCTTC
v_call: TRBV7-7; d_call: .; clone_size: .; j_call: TRBJ2-3; cdr3_aa: CASRIGVNTDTQYF; cdr3_nt: TGTGCCAGCCGGATCGGGGTAAACACAGATACGCAGTATTTT
v_call: TRBV2; d_call: TRBD2; clone_size: .; j_call: TRBJ2-1; cdr3_aa: CASRTLAGGLNEQFF; cdr3_nt: TGTGCCAGCAGGACACTAGCGGGAGGCTTGAATGAGCAGTTCTTC
v_call: TRBV9; d_call: TRBD1; clone_size: .; j_call: TRBJ1-2; cdr3_aa: CASSVESTRLGGQGYTF; cdr3_nt: TGTGCCAGCAGCGTAGAGTCCACTCGCTTAGGGGGCCAGGGCTACACCTTC
v_call: TRBV25-1; d_call: .; clone_size: few; j_call: TRBJ2-7; cdr3_aa: CASRATLEQYF; cdr3_nt: TGTGCCAGCAGGGCAACCCTCGAGCAGTACTTC
v_call: TRBV27; d_call: TRBD2; clone_size: .; j_call: TRBJ2-7; cdr3_aa: CASSSRGGETYEQYF; cdr3_nt: TGTGCCAGCAGTTCTCGGGGGGGGGAGACCTACGAGCAGTACTTC
v_call: TRBV7-2; d_call: TRBD1; clone_size: .; j_call: TRBJ1-1; cdr3_aa: CASSPDRGNTEAFF; cdr3_nt: TGTGCCAGCAGTCCCGACAGGGGGAACACTGAAGCTTTCTTT
v_call: TRBV28; d_call: TRBD2; clone_size: .; j_call: TRBJ2-7; cdr3_aa: CASRGGLAGVRIYEQYF; cdr3_nt: TGTGCCAGCCGGGGGGGACTAGCGGGAGTCCGGATTTACGAGCAGTACTTC
v_call: TRBV7-2; d_call: .; clone_size: .; j_call: TRBJ1-1; cdr3_aa: CASSLGGHSTEAFF; cdr3_nt: TGTGCCAGCAGCTTAGGGGGCCATAGTACTGAAGCTTTCTTT
v_call: TRBV19; d_call: .; clone_size: .; j_call: TRBJ1-1; cdr3_aa: CASSMMDISNTEAFF; cdr3_nt: TGTGCCAGTAGTATGATGGACATATCGAACACTGAAGCTTTCTTT
v_call: TRBV11-2; d_call: .; clone_size: .; j_call: TRBJ2-7; cdr3_aa: CASSLSFFPEQYF; cdr3_nt: TGTGCCAGCAGCTTATCTTTCTTTCCCGAGCAGTACTTC
v_call: TRBV6-1; d_call: .; clone_size: .; j_call: TRBJ2-3; cdr3_aa: CASITVDTQYF; cdr3_nt: TGTGCCAGCATCACGGTGGATACGCAGTATTTT
v_call: TRBV19; d_call: .; clone_size: few; j_call: TRBJ1-5; cdr3_aa: CASSSGGNSGPQHF; cdr3_nt: TGTGCCAGTAGTAGTGGAGGGAACTCTGGGCCCCAGCATTTT
v_call: TRBV27; d_call: .; clone_size: .; j_call: TRBJ2-7; cdr3_aa: CASSSRGYYEQYF; cdr3_nt: TGTGCCAGCAGCTCTAGGGGGTACTACGAGCAGTACTTC
v_call: TRBV19; d_call: TRBD1; clone_size: .; j_call: TRBJ2-7; cdr3_aa: CASSPGTGTYEQYF; cdr3_nt: TGTGCCAGTAGTCCCGGGACAGGCACCTACGAGCAGTACTTC
v_call: TRBV28; d_call: TRBD2; clone_size: .; j_call: TRBJ2-2; cdr3_aa: CASSLWTSGGLTGELFF; cdr3_nt: TGTGCCAGCAGTTTATGGACTAGCGGGGGATTGACCGGGGAGCTGTTTTTT
v_call: TRBV11-2; d_call: TRBD2; clone_size: .; j_call: TRBJ2-1; cdr3_aa: CASSRRTSGRNEQFF; cdr3_nt: TGTGCCAGCAGCCGAAGGACTAGCGGGAGGAATGAGCAGTTCTTC
v_call: TRBV19; d_call: .; clone_size: .; j_call: TRBJ1-1; cdr3_aa: CASSGGLTTEAFF; cdr3_nt: TGTGCCAGCAGCGGAGGGCTTACCACTGAAGCTTTCTTT